This T cell receptor beta chain was captured in a study of blood T cell repertoires in COVID-19. Study details: Donors in the United States, Italy and Spain gave samples during acute or convalescent COVID-19. T cells, B-cell-depleted T cells, or PBMCs provided the cDNA or gDNA that served as material.

The CDR3 totals 12 residues. The germline gives CDR1 LNHDA, CDR2 SQIVND (reference sequence). V lost 6 bases and J lost 9, with 12 bases in between. Per the original data handling: For nucleated cells, counts were estimated from reference gene primer amplification. Profiling relied on immunoSEQ multiplex PCR, and the TCRdb table lists in-frame clones only, not all of them. The DNA was the basis for D and trimming; V, J and clone size are from that table. The sample carries a few hundred thousand clones, roughly 90% recorded once. The TCR was taken from a man younger than 40 with acute or convalescent COVID-19. Sequencing was carried out using peripheral blood. The chain combines TRBV19 with TRBJ2-1, with D possibly TRBD2 on 5 matching bases. CDR3 protein: CASSLPGSEQFF. The CDR3 DNA reads as TGTGCCAGTAGCCTCCCGGGGAGTGAGCAGTTCTTC.